This T cell receptor beta chain originates from a study of patients and donors after allogeneic stem cell transplantation. MiXCR, applied by TCRdb to the RT-PCR reads, yields one record per CDR3 protein. The sample contains 650 to 900 distinct CDR3 sequences, 1.3% of which appear only once. In this sample, this clonotype is large. The TCR sequence derives from a human donor who was either an allogeneic HSCT recipient or a stem cell or donor lymphocyte infusion donor (not recorded which). It is not recorded whose cells these are; they may come from a transplant donor. The sample comprised blood, either unsorted or a sorted T cell fraction (not recorded which).

The CDR3 sequence is CSAADREQYF. The CDR3 DNA reads as TGCAGCGCTGCAGATAGAGAGCAGTACTTC. The chain has TRBV29-1 and TRBJ2-7; D not resolved. Trimming shortened V by 7 bases and J by 7 bases, and 11 bases separated the two germline ends. This CDR3 is 10 amino acids long. The germline V gene has CDR1 SQVTM and CDR2 ANQGSEA.